The entry below gives a single T cell receptor beta chain sequence along with its context. This clone's antigen is unknown. No base-level quality is on record; no much larger clone is a single base apart. These data originate in a study of blood T cell repertoires in COVID-19 (dated by TCRdb to about 2020). As for the study more broadly: The collaborator samples originated in the United States, Italy and Spain and spanned the acute and convalescent phases of COVID-19. The material from the prospective study consisted of cDNA or gDNA derived from T cells, B-cell-depleted T cells, or PBMCs. Deeply sampled blood TCRbeta repertoires from subjects exposed to, actively infected with, or recovered from COVID-19 were included in the dataset. The repertoires were released in a freely available public database intended as a resource for research on the immune response to SARS-CoV-2. The samples were drawn from two sources: the first 160 participants of the ongoing ImmuneRACE study, and about 1,300 subjects contributed by 6 global collaborators. A de-identified subject ID, COVID-19 status, age in years and sex were almost always included in the sample metadata. HLA class I and class II types, where available, came from metadata supplied by the sample provider rather than from assay-based typing.

In the prospective study, participants were 18 to 89 years old, resided in fewer than 25 geographic areas of the United States, and were enrolled through a virtual design. Cohort assignment in the prospective study relied on participant-reported clinical history from a screening survey and a study questionnaire. A participant counted as exposed if, within 2 weeks of entering the study, that participant had been in contact with someone who had a PCR-confirmed or clinician-diagnosed COVID-19 case. Mobile phlebotomists in the prospective study collected whole blood, serum and a nasopharyngeal or oropharyngeal swab from every participant. Additional blood draws and questionnaires over an approximately 2-month period could optionally be provided by prospective study participants. Prospective study blood samples were shipped either frozen or at room temperature before DNA extraction. The immunoSEQ Assay, a bias-controlled multiplex PCR, was used to amplify TCRbeta CDR3 regions from genomic DNA. As for the authors' bioinformatics: The number of nucleated cells in each sample was estimated from the amplification of reference gene primers within the assay. Sequence reads were collapsed and filtered to measure the absolute abundance of every unique TCRbeta CDR3 rearrangement. For each sample, productive Simpson clonality was calculated by taking the square root of Simpson's diversity index across productive rearrangements. TCRdb provides this immuneACCESS table in a form limited to in-frame rearrangements. Some clones are lacking; in checked studies, under half of them reflect an unresolved V gene, and why the rest are absent is not known. That table furnishes V, J and clone size, whereas the DNA furnished D and trimming. This sample holds 250,000 or so clones; 80% to 90% were observed only once. Of the sample, 3% to 3.5% falls within the top ten clones.

General study outcomes and caveats: Clinical and demographic metadata were provided uncurated, with the amount varying by source and participant.

Sequences were obtained from PBMCs or T cells enriched from blood (not recorded which). This TCR was sampled from a woman in her forties who had been exposed to COVID-19.

The CDR3 has the sequence CASSLRSPSTDTQYF. DNA sequence: TGTGCCAGCAGCTTGCGATCCCCTAGCACAGATACGCAGTATTTT. The V and J segments used are TRBV7-8 and TRBJ2-3; no confident D gene assignment can be made. The CDR3 holds 15 amino acids from the cysteine to the phenylalanine. Kept here is only the CDR3 DNA, which spans 45 bases and is read in frame from base 1. CDR1 SGHVS and CDR2 FQNEAQ are derived from the germline V gene. Trimming removed 3 bases from V and 0 bases from J, leaving 10 bases between the germline ends.